This T cell receptor (gamma chain) is from a study of γδ T cells in repeated Plasmodium falciparum infection. Study overall: Each infection was followed by sampling at 21 days, plus baseline and some pre-infection draws.

Gammadelta T cells were flow-sorted from PBMC into Vgamma9/Vdelta2+ and Vdelta2-negative populations for bulk analysis. Study findings and constraints: Repeated controlled infections reportedly drove waves of new clonotype selection in Vdelta2-negative, mostly Vdelta1+, gammadelta repertoires. Vgamma9/Vdelta2+ T cells showed a stable polyclonal repertoire with shared TCRgamma sequences. Vdelta2-negative gammadelta repertoires appeared less diverse and less shared in Malian than Australian children.

TCRdb re-called the multiplex PCR reads using CATT. This table has 25,000 to 35,000 gamma-chain clones, 1.4% to 1.5% appearing once. This clone showed up many times. Its antigen is unidentified. This is likely an artifact of a read error, given a far larger clone one base away. Distinct nucleotide sequences in the sample also encode this CDR3. CDR3 length: 12 amino acids. Germline V gene lookup returns CDR1 GITISATS and CDR2 ISYDGTV (reference sequence). The receptor comes from a pool of human donors (malaria-infected and uninfected, not separated). The specimen sequenced was gamma-delta T cells from blood. The chain recombines TRGV9 with TRGJ1 or TRGJ2. The CDR3 DNA reads as TGTGCCCTGTGGGAGGCGGGGTATAAGAAACTCTTT. This sequence encodes CALWEAGYKKLF.